The clone carrying this T cell receptor beta chain was counted ten times or more. Its antigen is not identified. The sample comes from a study of early T cells in non-severe SARS-CoV-2 infection. Study details: Whole-blood bulk RNA, unsorted, was sequenced, and chains were unpaired. Study-level results: Matching results from VDJdb favored anti-spike CD8 responses, leaving private and CD4 specificities undetected.

Unique molecular identifiers were added to individual cDNA molecules. TCRdb analysed the 5' RACE reads with MiXCR anew, one entry per CDR3 protein. This table holds tens of thousands of distinct CDR3 sequences, more than 4.5% found once. The source material was whole blood. The sequence was collected from an adult who was a healthcare worker with PCR-confirmed SARS-CoV-2 infection or an uninfected control (not recorded which).

The CDR3 DNA is TGTGCCTGGAGTGTAAACTCCTTAGCCAAAAACATTCAGTACTTC. This codes for CAWSVNSLAKNIQYF. The chain recombines TRBV30 with TRBJ2-4; D unclear. V was cut by 0 bases and J by 0 bases, with 9 bases left in between. This CDR3 is 15 amino acids long. Germline lookup yields CDR1 GTSNPN and CDR2 SVGIG (reference sequence).